This TCR beta chain originates from a study of T cell repertoires in aging, cancer and after chemotherapy. Looking at the study overall: Clear clonal overlap appeared across healthy donor samples taken over several months to years. Study outcomes and limitations: Median generation probability rose over the chemotherapy interval in each cancer cohort, suggesting rebound thymic output. Compared with age-matched healthy donors, untreated hematological or solid cancer patients showed higher blood TCR clonality. The repertoire data cannot show anything about immunological memory following chemotherapy.

TCR beta rearrangements were amplified from peripheral blood genomic DNA. A note on this clonotype: What it recognizes is unknown.

The CDR3 length is 15 residues. Germline CDR1 reads MNHNY; CDR2 reads SVGAGI (reference sequence). The V gene end was trimmed by 1 base and the J gene end by 4 bases; junction bases not matched to a gene: 2. Rearranged V-D-J TRB sequences were amplified with a mixed TRB-A/B primer pool. TCRdb re-derived calls from the multiplex PCR reads in MiXCR, one entry per CDR3 protein. The sample holds 4,500 to 7,000 distinct CDR3 sequences; approximately 40% are singletons and the top ten take approximately 45%. The TCR sequence derives from a human donor in good health. The V gene is TRBV6-6, the J gene TRBJ2-2; 8 nucleotides align to TRBD2. The sequencing input was blood. Written as DNA, the CDR3 is TGTGCCAGCAGTTACTACGGGGGGGGCACCGGGGAGCTGTTTTTT. Translation gives CASSYYGGGTGELFF.